The T cell receptor (beta chain) described here comes from a study of blood T cell repertoires in COVID-19. Study summary: Samples came from the United States, Italy and Spain, spanning acute and convalescent COVID-19.

Method: immunoSEQ multiplex PCR; TCRdb's copy keeps in-frame clones and lacks some. The table shows 15,000 to 17,000 clones, with roughly 85% occurring only once. The germline CDR1 and CDR2 sequences are KGHSH and LQKENI. The V end was cut by 2 bases, the J end by 0 bases, with 16 bases between. CDR3 length equals 17 residues. The V gene is TRBV18, the J gene TRBJ1-1, with a possible D match to TRBD1 (6 bases). Material for sequencing was peripheral blood. The sequence was obtained from a man aged 65 to 85 in a cohort sampled during active COVID-19. The CDR3 bases are TGTGCCAGCTCACCAATTCGGACAGCTGGATTGAACACTGAAGCTTTCTTT. Translating gives CASSPIRTAGLNTEAFF.